These T cell receptor beta chains were read from a single sample in a study of PD-L1 blockade in urothelial cancer. The protocol was immunoSEQ multiplex PCR, while the TCRdb copy is restricted to in-frame clones and leaves out a portion. The sample has around 45,000 clones, around 90% seen once. The source material was PBMCs, sampled around atezolizumab (anti-PD-L1) treatment. Source of these receptors: a woman aged 55-69 years with urothelial cancer. CDR3s include the opening cysteine and the closing phenylalanine or tryptophan. The order of the fields is J gene, clone size, D gene, V gene, CDR3 protein, CDR3 DNA. The D gene is left open where the match is weak. Clone size is stated in some rows and not others, as once, few, many or a class when expanded.

TRBJ1-1 NA NA TRBV6-6 CASSLIRVSNTEAFF TGTGCCAGCAGTTTGATCAGGGTTTCGAACACTGAAGCTTTCTTT
TRBJ2-7 NA TRBD2 TRBV15 CATSRTRLAGDEQYF TGTGCCACCAGCAGGACCCGACTAGCGGGGGACGAGCAGTACTTC
TRBJ2-1 NA NA TRBV5-1 CASSSTGSSYNEQFF TGCGCCAGCAGCTCCACGGGGAGCTCCTACAATGAGCAGTTCTTC
TRBJ1-2 NA TRBD1 TRBV6-5 CASSYQPTGGCTF TGTGCCAGCAGTTACCAACCGACAGGGGGCTGCACCTTC
TRBJ2-5 NA TRBD2 TRBV10-3 CAISPGLAGPSYEETQYF TGTGCCATCAGCCCGGGACTAGCGGGACCTTCGTACGAAGAGACCCAGTACTTC
TRBJ2-7 NA NA TRBV5-6 CASSFMRRDASYEQYF TGTGCCAGCAGCTTTATGAGGAGAGATGCTTCCTACGAGCAGTACTTC
TRBJ1-2 NA TRBD1 TRBV7-9 CASSLAGQGGDTF TGTGCCAGCAGCTTGGCAGGACAGGGCGGAGACACCTTC
TRBJ2-7 NA TRBD2 TRBV7-9 CASSQTSGTTYEQYF TGTGCCAGCAGCCAGACTAGCGGGACAACCTACGAGCAGTACTTC
TRBJ1-6 NA NA TRBV10-2 CASSLDITNSPLHF TGCGCCAGCAGTTTGGACATCACTAATTCACCCCTCCACTTT
TRBJ2-3 NA TRBD2 TRBV7-2 CASTLAGATDTQYF TGTGCCAGCACCCTAGCGGGGGCAACAGATACGCAGTATTTT
TRBJ1-2 NA NA TRBV29-1 CSSTRGGSYGYTF TGCAGCTCCACTCGGGGGGGGAGCTATGGCTACACCTTC
TRBJ2-3 medium-sized NA TRBV4-3 CASSQVDSYTDTQYF TGCGCCAGCAGCCAAGTGGACAGCTACACAGATACGCAGTATTTT
TRBJ2-7 NA TRBD2 TRBV5-6 CASSILAGGPYEQYF TGTGCCAGCAGCATTTTAGCGGGAGGGCCCTACGAGCAGTACTTC
TRBJ2-7 medium-sized NA TRBV7-9 CASSLGGDPPYEQYF TGTGCCAGCAGCTTAGGGGGGGACCCTCCCTACGAGCAGTACTTC
TRBJ2-1 NA NA TRBV21-1 CASSKARPSGFSYNEQFF TGTGCCAGCAGCAAAGCACGGCCTAGCGGGTTCTCCTACAATGAGCAGTTCTTC
TRBJ1-6 NA TRBD1 TRBV4-3 CASSLNTGGEKNSPLHF TGCGCCAGCAGCCTCAATACAGGGGGCGAAAAGAATTCACCCCTCCACTTT
TRBJ2-7 NA TRBD1 TRBV2 CASKKGQPYEQYF TGTGCCAGCAAAAAGGGACAGCCCTACGAGCAGTACTTC
TRBJ2-5 NA NA TRBV7-6 CASSLGTAEETQYF TGTGCCAGCAGCTTAGGGACAGCGGAAGAGACCCAGTACTTC
TRBJ2-3 NA NA TRBV11-2 CASSLVDGGQADTQYF TGTGCCAGCAGCTTAGTAGACGGGGGGCAGGCAGATACGCAGTATTTT
TRBJ2-7 NA NA TRBV28 CASSGPGHNNYEQYF TGTGCCAGCAGTGGTCCGGGACACAATAATTACGAGCAGTACTTC
TRBJ2-3 NA TRBD2 TRBV11-3 CASSSGTSGGATDTQYF TGTGCCAGCAGCTCAGGGACTAGCGGGGGGGCCACAGATACGCAGTATTTT
TRBJ2-3 NA TRBD2 TRBV2 CASSELAGGGDTQYF TGTGCCAGCAGTGAACTAGCGGGAGGGGGGGATACGCAGTATTTT
TRBJ2-5 NA TRBD1 TRBV6-6 CASSWTGLQETQYF TGTGCCAGCAGTTGGACAGGCCTCCAAGAGACCCAGTACTTC
TRBJ2-5 few TRBD2 TRBV4-1 CASRQELGLAGGRVPETQYF TGCGCCAGCAGACAGGAATTGGGACTAGCGGGGGGCCGTGTCCCAGAGACCCAGTACTTC
TRBJ2-5 NA NA TRBV25-1 CASRSRSNQETQYF TGTGCCAGCAGGAGCAGGTCTAACCAAGAGACCCAGTACTTC
TRBJ2-7 NA TRBD2 TRBV9 CASSVALAGGPYEQYF TGTGCCAGCAGCGTAGCCCTAGCGGGGGGTCCCTACGAGCAGTACTTC
TRBJ1-5 NA NA TRBV2 CASGGGKQPQHF TGTGCCAGCGGGGGGGGGAAGCAGCCCCAGCATTTT
TRBJ2-5 NA TRBD1 TRBV5-4 CASSSPGQGTTQYF TGTGCCAGCAGCTCTCCAGGACAGGGAACAACCCAGTACTTC